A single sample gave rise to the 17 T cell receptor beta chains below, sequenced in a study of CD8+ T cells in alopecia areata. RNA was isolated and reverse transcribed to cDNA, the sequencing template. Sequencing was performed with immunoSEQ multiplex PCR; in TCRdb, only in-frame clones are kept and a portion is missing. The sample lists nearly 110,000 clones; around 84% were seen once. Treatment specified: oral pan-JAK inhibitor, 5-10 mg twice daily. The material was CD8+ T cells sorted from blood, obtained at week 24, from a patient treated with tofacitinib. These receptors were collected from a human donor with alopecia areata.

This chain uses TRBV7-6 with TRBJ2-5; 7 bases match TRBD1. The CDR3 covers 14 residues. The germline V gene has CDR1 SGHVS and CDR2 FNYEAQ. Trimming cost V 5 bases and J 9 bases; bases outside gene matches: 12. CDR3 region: CASSLHLLDRAQYF. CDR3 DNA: TGTGCCAGCAGCCTACACCTCCTTGACAGGGCCCAGTACTTC.

The CDR3 is CSAGTGDPSGYTF. CDR3 nucleotide sequence: TGCAGCGCCGGGACCGGAGATCCAAGTGGCTACACCTTC. This rearrangement joins TRBV29-1 to TRBJ1-2; the D gene is possibly TRBD1 (5 bases). Trimming removed 7 bases from V and 7 bases from J, with 19 bases in between. Germline V gene data show CDR1 as SQVTM and CDR2 as ANQGSEA. The CDR3 runs 13 residues.

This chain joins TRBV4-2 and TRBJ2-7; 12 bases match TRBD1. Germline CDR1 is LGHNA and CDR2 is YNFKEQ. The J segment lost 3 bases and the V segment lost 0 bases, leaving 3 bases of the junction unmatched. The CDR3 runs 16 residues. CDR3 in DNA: TGTGCCAGCAGCCAAGAAGGGACAGGGGGCATCTACGAGCAGTACTTC. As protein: CASSQEGTGGIYEQYF.

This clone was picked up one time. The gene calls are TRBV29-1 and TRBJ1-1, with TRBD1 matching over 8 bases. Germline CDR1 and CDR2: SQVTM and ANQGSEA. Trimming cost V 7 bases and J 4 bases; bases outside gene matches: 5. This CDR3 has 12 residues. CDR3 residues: CSAQQGGTEAFF. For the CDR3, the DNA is TGCAGCGCCCAACAGGGGGGCACTGAAGCTTTCTTT.

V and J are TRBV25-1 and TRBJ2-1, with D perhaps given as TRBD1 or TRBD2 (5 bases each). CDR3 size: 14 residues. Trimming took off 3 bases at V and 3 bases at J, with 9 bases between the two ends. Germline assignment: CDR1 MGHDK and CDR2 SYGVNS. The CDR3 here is CASSDWDRYNEQFF. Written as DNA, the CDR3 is TGTGCCAGCAGTGACTGGGACCGCTACAATGAGCAGTTCTTC.

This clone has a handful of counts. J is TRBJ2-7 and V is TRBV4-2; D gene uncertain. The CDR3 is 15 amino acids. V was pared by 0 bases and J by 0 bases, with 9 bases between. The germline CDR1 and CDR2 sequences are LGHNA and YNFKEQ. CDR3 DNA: TGTGCCAGCAGCCAAGATTATGGATTCTCCTACGAGCAGTACTTC. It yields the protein CASSQDYGFSYEQYF.

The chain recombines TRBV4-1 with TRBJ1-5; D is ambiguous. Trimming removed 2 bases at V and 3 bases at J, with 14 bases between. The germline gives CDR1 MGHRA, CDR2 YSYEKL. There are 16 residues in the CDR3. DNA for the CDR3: TGCGCCAGCAGCCAATCAACCGGAGAGGACAATCAGCCCCAGCATTTT. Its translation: CASSQSTGEDNQPQHF.

CDR3 sequence reads: CSGGGVDTEAFF. CDR3 sequence (DNA): TGCAGCGGGGGGGGAGTGGACACTGAAGCTTTCTTT. The chain has TRBV29-1 and TRBJ1-1, with D perhaps TRBD1 (5 bases). V shed 7 bases and J shed 3 bases, with 12 bases lying between them. Germline V CDR1 and CDR2: SQVTM, ANQGSEA. The length of the CDR3 is 12 residues.

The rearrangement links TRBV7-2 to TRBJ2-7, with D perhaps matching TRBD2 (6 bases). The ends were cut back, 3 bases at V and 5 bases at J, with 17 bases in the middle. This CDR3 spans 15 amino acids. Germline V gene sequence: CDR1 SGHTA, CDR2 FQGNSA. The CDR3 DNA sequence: TGTGCCAGCAGCTTCCTTGACGGGGGTGTCGACGAGCAGTACTTC. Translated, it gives CASSFLDGGVDEQYF.

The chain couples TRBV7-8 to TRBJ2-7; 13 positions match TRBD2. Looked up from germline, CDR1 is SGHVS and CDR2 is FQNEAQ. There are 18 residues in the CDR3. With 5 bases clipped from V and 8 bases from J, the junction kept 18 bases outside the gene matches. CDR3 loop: CASSIRTSGGPPVNQQYF. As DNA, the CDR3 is TGTGCCAGCAGCATTAGGACTAGCGGGGGCCCGCCAGTAAACCAGCAGTACTTC.

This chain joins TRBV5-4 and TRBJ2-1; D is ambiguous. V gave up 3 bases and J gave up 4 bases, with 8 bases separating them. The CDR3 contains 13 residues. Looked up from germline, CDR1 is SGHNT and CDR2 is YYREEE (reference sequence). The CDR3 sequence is CASSSAGYNEQFF. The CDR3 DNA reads TGTGCCAGCAGCTCGGCAGGTTACAATGAGCAGTTCTTC.

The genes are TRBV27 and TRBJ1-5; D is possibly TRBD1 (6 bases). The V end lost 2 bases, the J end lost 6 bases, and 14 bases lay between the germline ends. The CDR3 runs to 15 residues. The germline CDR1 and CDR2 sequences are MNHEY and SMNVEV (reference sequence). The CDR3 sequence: CASSLRGAGTQPQHF. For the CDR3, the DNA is TGTGCCAGCAGTTTACGGGGGGCTGGGACTCAGCCCCAGCATTTT.

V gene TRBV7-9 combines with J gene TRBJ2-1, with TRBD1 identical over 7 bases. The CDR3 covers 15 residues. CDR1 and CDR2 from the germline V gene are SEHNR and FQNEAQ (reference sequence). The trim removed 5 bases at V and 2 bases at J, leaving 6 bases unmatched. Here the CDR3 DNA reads TGTGCCAGCAGCGGTCGACAGGGAGCCTACAATGAGCAGTTCTTC. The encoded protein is CASSGRQGAYNEQFF.

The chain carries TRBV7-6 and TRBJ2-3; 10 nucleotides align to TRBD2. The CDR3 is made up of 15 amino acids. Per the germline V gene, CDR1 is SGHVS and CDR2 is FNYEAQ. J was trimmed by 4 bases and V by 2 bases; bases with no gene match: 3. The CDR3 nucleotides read TGTGCCAGCAGCTTAAGCGGGGGGGCCGCAGATACGCAGTATTTT. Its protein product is CASSLSGGAADTQYF.

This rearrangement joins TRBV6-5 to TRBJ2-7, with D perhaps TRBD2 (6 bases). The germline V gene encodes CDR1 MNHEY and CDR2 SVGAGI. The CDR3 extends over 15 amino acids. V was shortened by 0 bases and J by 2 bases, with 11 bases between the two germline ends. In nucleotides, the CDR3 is TGTGCCAGCAGTTACTCGCGGAGGGGTGCCTACGAGCAGTACTTC. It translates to CASSYSRRGAYEQYF.

CDR3 loop: CSVEVWETQYF. CDR3 DNA: TGCAGCGTTGAAGTTTGGGAGACCCAGTACTTC. This chain links TRBV29-1 with TRBJ2-5; D is unresolved. The CDR3 is made up of 11 amino acids. Trimming pared 1 base from V and 5 bases from J, leaving 5 bases between. Per the germline V gene, CDR1 is SQVTM and CDR2 is ANQGSEA.

CDR3 DNA sequence: TGCGCCAGCAGCCAAGGTGGACGAGGAAGGGAGACCCAGTACTTC. Residues: CASSQGGRGRETQYF. The chain carries TRBV4-3 and TRBJ2-5; D is unclear. There are 15 residues in the CDR3. CDR1 is LGHNA, CDR2 YSLEER, per germline. V shed 1 base and J shed 5 bases, with 14 bases lying between them.